This TCR beta chain was documented in a study of T-cell memory formation after mild COVID-19. About the study: Across donors, TCR clusters were largely donor specific.

General study points: The SARS-CoV-2 specificity of second-wave clones reaching peak at day 37 remained unverified.

Germline V gene sequence: CDR1 SGHDT, CDR2 YYEEEE. The length of the CDR3 is 14 residues. V lost 2 bases to trimming and J lost 6 bases; unmatched junction nucleotides: 4. A word on this clonotype: Antigen unknown.

TCRdb redid the calling of the 5' RACE reads with MiXCR, one entry per CDR3 protein. This table holds about 560,000 distinct CDR3 sequences, around 16% found once. This receptor was identified in an adult woman who had mild COVID-19 (a few samples of this study predate the infection). Cell type and time point are not known. V and J are TRBV5-6 and TRBJ1-4, with 7 bases identical to TRBD1. Input material: PBMCs or a T cell subset sorted from them (not recorded which). The CDR3 reads CASSFTGEDEKLFF. In DNA form, the CDR3 reads TGTGCCAGCAGCTTTACAGGGGAGGATGAAAAACTGTTTTTT. The complete variable domain, with remaining parts taken from reference TRBV5-6 and TRBJ1-4, reads DAGVTQSPTHLIKTRGQQVTLRCSPKSGHDTVSWYQQALGQGPQFIFQYYEEEERQRGNFPDRFSGHQFPNYSSELNVNALLLGDSALYLCASSFTGEDEKLFFGSGTQLSVL.